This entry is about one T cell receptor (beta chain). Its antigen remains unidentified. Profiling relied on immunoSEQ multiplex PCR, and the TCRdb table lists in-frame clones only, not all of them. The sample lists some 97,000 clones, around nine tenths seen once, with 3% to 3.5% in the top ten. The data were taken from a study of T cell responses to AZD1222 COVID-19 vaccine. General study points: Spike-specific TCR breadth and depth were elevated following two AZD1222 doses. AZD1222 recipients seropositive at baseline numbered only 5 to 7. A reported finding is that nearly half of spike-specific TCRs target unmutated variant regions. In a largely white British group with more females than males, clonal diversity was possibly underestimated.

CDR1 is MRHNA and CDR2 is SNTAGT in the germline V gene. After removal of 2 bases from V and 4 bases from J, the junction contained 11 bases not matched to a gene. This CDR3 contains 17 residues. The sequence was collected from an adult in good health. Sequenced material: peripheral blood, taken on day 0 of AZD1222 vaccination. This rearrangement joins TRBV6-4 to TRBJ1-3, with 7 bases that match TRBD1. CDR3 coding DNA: TGTGCCAGCAGTGACCCCTGTAGGGGACAGACAGGAAACACCATATATTTT. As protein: CASSDPCRGQTGNTIYF.